Sequencing of this T cell receptor (beta chain) was carried out in a study of T cells in localized non-small cell lung cancer. Study-wide results and caveats: It was uninvolved adjacent lung that showed the highest T cell clonality, exceeding tumor. In the blood, greater T cell density corresponded to longer overall survival.

This table comes from immunoSEQ multiplex PCR, and its TCRdb copy is limited to in-frame clones, with some not included. The sample shows tens of thousands of clones, about 86% of them seen only once. Turning to this clone: Its target is not known.

The germline V gene encodes CDR1 SGDLS and CDR2 YYNGEE. CDR3 length: 16 amino acids. Trimming pared 1 base from V and 5 bases from J, leaving 18 bases between. This chain connects TRBV9 to TRBJ1-1; no clear D. Material: peripheral blood mononuclear cells, obtained before any cancer treatment. This TCR came from a male donor at least 60 years old with stage II lung adenocarcinoma. This chain's CDR3 is CASSVNPLWGGTEAFF. The CDR3 DNA reads TGTGCCAGCAGCGTAAATCCCTTGTGGGGTGGAACTGAAGCTTTCTTT.